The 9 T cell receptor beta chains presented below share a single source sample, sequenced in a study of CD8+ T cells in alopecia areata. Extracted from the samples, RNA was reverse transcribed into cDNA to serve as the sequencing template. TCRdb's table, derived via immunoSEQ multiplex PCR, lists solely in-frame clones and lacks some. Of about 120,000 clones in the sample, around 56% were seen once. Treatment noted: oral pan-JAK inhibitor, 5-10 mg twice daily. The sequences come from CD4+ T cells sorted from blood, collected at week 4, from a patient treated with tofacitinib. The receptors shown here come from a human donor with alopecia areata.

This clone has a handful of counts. CDR3 protein: CASRPPRTRSMGGEAFF. The CDR3 DNA sequence: TGTGCCAGCAGGCCTCCCCGGACCCGATCAATGGGGGGTGAAGCTTTCTTT. This rearrangement joins TRBV7-9 to TRBJ1-1, with D maybe TRBD1 (5 bases). Germline V gene lookup returns CDR1 SEHNR and CDR2 FQNEAQ (reference sequence). The CDR3 is 17 residues long. The V end was cut by 6 bases, the J end by 7 bases, with 27 bases between.

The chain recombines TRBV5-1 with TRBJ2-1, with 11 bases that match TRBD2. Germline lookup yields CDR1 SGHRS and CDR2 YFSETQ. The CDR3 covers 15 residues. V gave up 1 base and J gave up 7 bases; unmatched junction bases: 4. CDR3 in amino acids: CASSLYASGRNEQFF. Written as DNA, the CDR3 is TGCGCCAGCAGCTTGTATGCTAGCGGGAGGAATGAGCAGTTCTTC.

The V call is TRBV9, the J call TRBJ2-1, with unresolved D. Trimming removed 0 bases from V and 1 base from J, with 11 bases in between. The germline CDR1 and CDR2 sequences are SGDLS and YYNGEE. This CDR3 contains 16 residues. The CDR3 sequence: CASSVGQDPSYNEQFF. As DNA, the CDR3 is TGTGCCAGCAGCGTAGGGCAGGATCCTTCCTACAATGAGCAGTTCTTC.

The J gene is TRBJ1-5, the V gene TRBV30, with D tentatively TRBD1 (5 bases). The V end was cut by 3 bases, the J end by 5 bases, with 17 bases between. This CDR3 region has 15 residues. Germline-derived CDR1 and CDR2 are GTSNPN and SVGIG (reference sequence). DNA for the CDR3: TGTGCCTGGAGGACAGAAGACAGTCATTATCAGCCCCAGCATTTT. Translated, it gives CAWRTEDSHYQPQHF.

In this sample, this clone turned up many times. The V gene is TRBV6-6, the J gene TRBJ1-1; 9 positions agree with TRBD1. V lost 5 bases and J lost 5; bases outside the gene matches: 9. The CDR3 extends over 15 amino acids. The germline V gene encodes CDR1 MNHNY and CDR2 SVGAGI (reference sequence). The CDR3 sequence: CASSGRDRVATEAFF. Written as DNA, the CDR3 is TGTGCCAGCAGTGGCCGGGACAGGGTCGCGACTGAAGCTTTCTTT.

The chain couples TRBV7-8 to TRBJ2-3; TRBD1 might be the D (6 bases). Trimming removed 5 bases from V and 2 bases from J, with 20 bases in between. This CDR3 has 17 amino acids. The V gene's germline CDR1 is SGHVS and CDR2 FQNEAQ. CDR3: CASSPGHLPSITDTQYF. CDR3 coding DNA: TGTGCCAGCAGCCCGGGACACTTACCTTCGATCACAGATACGCAGTATTTT.

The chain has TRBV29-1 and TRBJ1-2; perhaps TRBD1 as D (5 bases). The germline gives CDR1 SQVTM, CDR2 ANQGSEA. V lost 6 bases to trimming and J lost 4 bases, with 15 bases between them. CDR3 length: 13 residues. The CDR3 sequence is CSVRLYGGYGYTF. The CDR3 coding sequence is TGCAGCGTACGGCTGTACGGGGGCTATGGCTACACCTTC.

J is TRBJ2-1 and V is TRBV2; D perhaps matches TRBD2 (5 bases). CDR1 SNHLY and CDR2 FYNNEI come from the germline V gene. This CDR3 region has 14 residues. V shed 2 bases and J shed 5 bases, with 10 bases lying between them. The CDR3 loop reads CASSETAGHNEQFF. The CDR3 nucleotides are TGTGCCAGCAGTGAAACTGCGGGCCACAATGAGCAGTTCTTC.

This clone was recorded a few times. CDR3 amino acids: CAWSNRVAGYTF. The CDR3 coding sequence is TGTGCCTGGAGTAACAGGGTGGCTGGCTACACCTTC. The chain employs TRBV30 and TRBJ1-2, with D possibly matching TRBD1 (6 bases). V gave up 2 bases and J gave up 7 bases, with 11 bases separating them. The CDR3 is made up of 12 amino acids. Germline-derived CDR1 and CDR2 are GTSNPN and SVGIG (reference sequence).